This entry features one TCR beta chain sequence. As yet, its antigen is unknown. Germline V gene data show CDR1 as SNHLY and CDR2 as FYNNEI. Trimming removed 6 bases at V and 1 base at J, with 16 bases between. The CDR3 spans 16 residues. This record comes from a study of cytomegalovirus exposure and HLA in healthy donors. From the roughly 120-subject validation cohort, which was separate from the roughly 630-subject first cohort, the donors were drawn. Broader study findings: The listing of 160 or so TCR beta chains classed them as cytomegalovirus-associated. Within the roughly 120 validation repertoires, first-cohort TCR clusters tended to co-occur, according to a later analysis. In vitro testing confirmed three CMV-associated chains as specific for CMV antigens.

This table comes from immunoSEQ multiplex PCR, and its TCRdb copy is limited to in-frame clones, with some not included. The table shows tens of thousands of clones, with over 90% occurring only once. The receptor was derived from a woman in her late teens or twenties in good health and CMV-seropositive. The sequenced sample consisted of PBMCs. This chain uses TRBV2 with TRBJ1-5; no firm D call. The CDR3 protein is CASSEGGRRSNQPQHF. The CDR3 nucleotides are TGTGCCAGCAGCGAGGGTGGGAGGCGAAGCAATCAGCCCCAGCATTTT.